A single T cell receptor beta chain is shown here with its context. This sample was included in a study of blood T cell repertoires in COVID-19. Overall study: Acute and convalescent COVID-19 samples came from the United States, Italy and Spain. Sources were T cells, B-cell-depleted T cells, or PBMCs; the material itself was cDNA or gDNA.

Profiled with immunoSEQ multiplex PCR; TCRdb holds only in-frame clones, not every one. Of some 190,000 clones listed, roughly 90% were seen once; the top ten hold around 1.5%. Germline V gene lookup returns CDR1 MNHNS and CDR2 SASEGT. V lost 1 base and J lost 11, with 14 bases in between. The CDR3 contains 14 residues. The clonotype was recovered from a man aged 18 to 35 with active or convalescent COVID-19. The sequencing input was peripheral blood. The V call is TRBV6-1, the J call TRBJ1-4; TRBD1 is a possible D gene (5 bases). CDR3 amino acids: CASSEGLGARKLFF. The CDR3 DNA reads as TGTGCCAGCAGTGAAGGTCTTGGGGCGAGGAAACTGTTTTTT.